This T cell receptor (beta chain) is drawn from a study of blood T cell repertoires in COVID-19. Study at large: Both acute and convalescent COVID-19 samples were obtained from the United States, Italy and Spain. In each case, the material was cDNA or gDNA derived from T cells, B-cell-depleted T cells, or PBMCs.

V was clipped by 5 bases and J by 8 bases, with 18 bases between them. The germline CDR1 and CDR2 sequences are MNHNY and SVGAGI (reference sequence). The CDR3 spans 14 residues. In the authors' workflow: By means of reference gene primer amplification, nucleated cell counts were estimated. Assay: immunoSEQ multiplex PCR; the TCRdb copy retains only in-frame clones and omits some. V, J and clone size derive from that table, while D and trimming were established from the DNA sequence. The sample lists about 71,000 clones, 86% occurring once. The TCR sequence derives from a man under 40 with acute or convalescent COVID-19. This chain uses TRBV6-6 with TRBJ1-2; maybe TRBD1 (6 bases). Material: peripheral blood. The CDR3 sequence is CASSPGARSRGYTF. The CDR3 coding sequence is TGTGCCAGCAGTCCAGGGGCCCGTAGCCGAGGCTACACCTTC.